The T cell receptor beta chain under discussion was sequenced for a study of blood T cell repertoires in COVID-19. Original methodology: How many nucleated cells were present was estimated from reference gene primer amplification. Using immunoSEQ multiplex PCR, the repertoire was profiled, and TCRdb retains in-frame clones only, with some absent. The V and J calls and clone size are taken from that table; D and trimming were inferred from the DNA. The repertoire holds more than 450,000 clones, 75% to 90% seen once, with around 0.7% in the top ten. This clone has a single count. CDR3 length: 15 residues. Between the trimmed V and J ends, which lost 6 bases and 2 bases, there was a span of 13 bases. From germline, CDR1 is SNHLY and CDR2 FYNNEI.

Sequenced: PBMCs or T cells enriched from blood (not recorded which). This receptor was obtained from a woman aged 18-29 years who had recovered from COVID-19. This rearrangement joins TRBV2 to TRBJ2-2; tentatively, D is TRBD1 (6 bases). CDR3 region: CASRVAQGNTGELFF. The DNA for the CDR3 is TGTGCCAGCAGAGTGGCACAGGGTAACACCGGGGAGCTGTTTTTT.